A single sample is the source of the 25 T cell receptor beta chains below, sequenced in a study of Graves' ophthalmopathy and Graves' hyperthyroidism. Amplification targeted the TCR beta CDR3 regions, with RNA transcripts as the source material. The first-round RT-PCR employed HTBI primers together with the Qiagen OneStep RT-PCR kit. A multiplex PCR was then performed as the second round. One entry per CDR3 protein results from TCRdb running MiXCR on the multiplex PCR reads. This sample has roughly 700,000 distinct CDR3 sequences, with approximately 40% found just once. What was sequenced was peripheral blood. Receptor source: an adult man with Graves' ophthalmopathy.

This clonotype has just a few counts. J is TRBJ1-2 and V is TRBV25-1; no definite D call. Germline-derived CDR1 and CDR2 are MGHDK and SYGVNS. The CDR3 runs 14 residues. Trimming removed 6 bases from V and 6 bases from J, with 17 bases in between. DNA for the CDR3: TGTGCCAGCAGCCAAGTGGGCCCGTCGGATGGCTACACCTTC. This encodes CASSQVGPSDGYTF.

This clonotype was observed a few times. CDR3 bases: TGTGCCAGCAGTTTTGACGAGCAGTACTTC. Translation: CASSFDEQYF. The chain joins TRBV27 to TRBJ2-7; D is ambiguous. CDR1 is MNHEY and CDR2 is SMNVEV in the germline V gene (reference sequence). With 3 bases removed from V and 5 bases from J, the gap between germline ends came to 2 bases. The CDR3 covers 10 residues.

As for this clonotype: No conserved phenylalanine or tryptophan ends this CDR3, so it is likely a read error. The chain couples TRBV19 to TRBJ1-1; 9 bases are shared with TRBD1. CDR3 length equals 15 residues. The ends lost 5 bases at V and 10 bases at J; junction bases unmatched: 14. Germline lookup yields CDR1 LNHDA and CDR2 SQIVND (reference sequence). The CDR3 nucleotides are TGTGCCAGTAGTGACCGGGACAGGGATGTTTCGGTAGCTTTCATT. It translates to CASSDRDRDVSVAFI.

This clonotype was counted many times. The chain uses TRBV10-2 and TRBJ1-3; D may be TRBD1 (6 bases). V was cut by 2 bases and J by 1 base, with 9 bases left in between. The CDR3 extends over 15 amino acids. Germline-derived CDR1 and CDR2 are WSHSY and SAAADI. Here the CDR3 reads CASSEDRHSGNTIYF. The CDR3, as DNA: TGCGCCAGCAGTGAGGACAGGCATTCTGGAAACACCATATATTTT.

The table lists this clonotype with a count of one. The chain joins TRBV20-1 to TRBJ2-5; 8 nucleotides align to TRBD1. Germline lookup yields CDR1 DFQATT and CDR2 SNEGSKA (reference sequence). The CDR3 is 14 residues long. J lost 5 bases, V lost 7 bases, and 12 bases had no gene match. The CDR3 sequence: CSGETGAAVETQYF. Written as DNA, the CDR3 is TGCAGTGGTGAGACAGGGGCCGCAGTGGAGACCCAGTACTTC.

The CDR3 region has the DNA TGTGCCACCAGTTCCGGGACAGGAGTCTATGGCTACACCTTC. Translated: CATSSGTGVYGYTF. The chain uses TRBV24-1 and TRBJ1-2, with 8 bases matching TRBD1. Germline CDR1 KGHDR, CDR2 SFDVKD. The CDR3 length is 14 residues. V lost 6 bases to trimming and J lost 4 bases; unmatched junction nucleotides: 6.

About this clonotype: At one boundary the junction diverges from the germline segment, which might be a read error. The V and J genes are TRBV29-1 and TRBJ2-6; TRBD2 is a possible D gene (7 bases). CDR3 size: 12 residues. Germline CDR1 and CDR2: SQVTM and ANQGSEA. CDR3 sequence reads: CSGEGGANVLTF. CDR3 bases: TGCAGCGGTGAGGGGGGGGCTAACGTCCTGACTTTC.

Remarks on this clonotype: A much larger clone is a single base away; this may be a read error. The chain is built from TRBV10-3 and TRBJ1-1, with D possibly TRBD1 on 6 matching bases. CDR1 and CDR2 from the germline V gene are ENHRY and SYGVKD. Trimming cost V 11 bases and J 0 bases, with 10 bases left between them. The CDR3 contains 12 residues. The CDR3 here is CAGRGMNTEAFF. The CDR3 DNA follows: TGTGCCGGCAGGGGCATGAACACTGAAGCTTTCTTT.

A note on this clonotype: This may arise from a read error, as a much more abundant clone is one base away. This chain joins TRBV25-1 and TRBJ2-5; D tentatively fits TRBD1 or TRBD2 (5 bases each). CDR3 size: 20 residues. CDR1 MGHDK and CDR2 SYGVNS come from the germline V gene. CDR3 DNA: TGTGCCAGCAGCCGAGCGGAGGACACCCGTGTCAGCCGTGAAGCAGAGGCCCAGTACTTC. This sequence encodes CASSRAEDTRVSREAEAQYF.

The chain joins TRBV2 to TRBJ1-1; 9 bases are shared with TRBD1. The CDR3 totals 12 residues. After removal of 9 bases from V and 5 bases from J, the junction contained 4 bases not matched to a gene. In germline, CDR1 is SNHLY, CDR2 FYNNEI. The DNA for the CDR3 is TGTGCCAGTAGGACAGGGGAGACTGAAGCTTTCTTT. The encoded protein is CASRTGETEAFF.

The gene calls are TRBV20-1 and TRBJ2-7; 8 nucleotides line up with TRBD2. In germline, CDR1 is DFQATT, CDR2 SNEGSKA (reference sequence). V lost 1 base to trimming and J lost 3 bases; unmatched junction nucleotides: 2. The CDR3 length is 13 residues. The CDR3 nucleotides are TGCAGTGCTAGAGTACTAGCGGACTACGAGCAGTACTTC. Translated: CSARVLADYEQYF.

This clonotype was detected many times. V usage is TRBV2 and J usage is TRBJ2-7; 12 bases are a match to TRBD2. The V gene's germline CDR1 is SNHLY and CDR2 FYNNEI. The CDR3 has 14 residues. Trimming removed 6 bases from V and 7 bases from J; junction bases left unmatched: 7. The CDR3 DNA reads as TGTGCCAGCAGACGACTAGCGGGAGTGCGAGAGCAGTACTTC. Amino acid sequence: CASRRLAGVREQYF.

V is TRBV10-3 and J is TRBJ1-1, with D perhaps TRBD1 (5 bases). The ends were cut back, 3 bases at V and 2 bases at J, with 16 bases in the middle. This CDR3 is built from 16 residues. CDR1 and CDR2 from the germline V gene are ENHRY and SYGVKD. The CDR3, as DNA: TGTGCCATCAGTGAAGTCCCTTTGGGGGTTAACACTGAAGCTTTCTTT. Translating gives CAISEVPLGVNTEAFF.

This clonotype was seen more than once but under ten times. At one of its ends the junction is not consistent with the germline gene, which may arise from a read error. The genes are TRBV10-3 and TRBJ1-2, with 7 bases aligning to TRBD1. The CDR3 spans 16 residues. CDR1 is ENHRY, CDR2 SYGVKD, per germline. CDR3 protein: CASSEDWYRGHYGYTF. The CDR3 DNA sequence: TGTGCCAGCAGTGAAGATTGGTACAGGGGTCACTATGGCTACACCTTC.

The chain links TRBV12-3 or TRBV12-4 to TRBJ2-5, with no clear D. Trimming left V 3 bases short and J 3 bases short, with 11 bases between. The CDR3 sequence is 14 residues long. In nucleotides, the CDR3 is TGTGCCAGCAGTTTTTTACGACTCGAAGAGACCCAGTACTTC. Translating it yields CASSFLRLEETQYF.

At least ten counts were recorded for this clonotype. CDR3 bases: TGCAGCGGCGGGGCAACTAATGAAAAACTGTTTTTT. Translation: CSGGATNEKLFF. The rearrangement uses TRBV29-1 and TRBJ1-4; no firm D call. Germline CDR1 SQVTM, CDR2 ANQGSEA. The V end was cut by 7 bases, the J end by 0 bases, with 6 bases between. CDR3 length: 12 amino acids. Variable domain in full (rest from reference TRBV29-1 and TRBJ1-4): SAVISQKPSRDICQRGTSLTIQCQVDSQVTMMFWYRQQPGQSLTLIATANQGSEATYESGFVIDKFPISRPNLTFSTLTVSNMSPEDSSIYLCSGGATNEKLFFGSGTQLSVL.

Only a few counts were recorded for this clonotype. The gene calls are TRBV19 and TRBJ1-1; 9 positions agree with TRBD1. The CDR3 length is 15 residues. The V gene's germline CDR1 is LNHDA and CDR2 SQIVND (reference sequence). V shed 4 bases, J shed 0 bases, and the junction held 3 bases outside the gene matches. The CDR3 loop reads CASSTRDRVNTEAFF. In DNA form, the CDR3 reads TGTGCCAGTAGTACTAGGGACAGGGTGAACACTGAAGCTTTCTTT. The full variable domain, in which reference TRBV19 and TRBJ1-1 provide the parts outside the CDR3, is DGGITQSPKYLFRKEGQNVTLSCEQNLNHDAMYWYRQDPGQGLRLIYYSQIVNDFQKGDIAEGYSVSREKKESFPLTVTSAQKNPTAFYLCASSTRDRVNTEAFFGQGTRLTVV.

This clonotype showed up many times. The chain joins TRBV9 to TRBJ2-5; possibly TRBD2 for D (5 bases). The CDR3 is 14 amino acids. Trimming cost V 4 bases and J 4 bases, with 14 bases left between them. Germline assignment: CDR1 SGDLS and CDR2 YYNGEE. CDR3 DNA sequence: TGTGCCAGCAGCCTAGGCCCGGCGGGAGAGACCCAGTACTTC. It specifies CASSLGPAGETQYF.

The genes are TRBV12-3 or TRBV12-4 and TRBJ1-6; the D is unclear. Trimming pared 6 bases from V and 8 bases from J, leaving 11 bases between. The CDR3 length is 13 residues. CDR3 amino acids: CASREFRDSPLHF. CDR3 bases: TGTGCCAGCAGGGAATTTCGCGATTCACCCCTCCACTTT.

In its sample, this clonotype was seen many times. This chain uses TRBV29-1 with TRBJ1-1, with D maybe TRBD1 (5 bases). Per the germline V gene, CDR1 is SQVTM and CDR2 is ANQGSEA. Between the trimmed V and J ends, which lost 7 bases and 3 bases, there was a span of 18 bases. The CDR3 has 14 residues. The CDR3 protein is CSAVSGSLDTEAFF. The CDR3 coding sequence is TGCAGCGCCGTATCAGGGTCGCTCGACACTGAAGCTTTCTTT.

This clonotype turned up a few times. The V call is TRBV10-3, the J call TRBJ2-2; D is uncertain. CDR3 length: 16 amino acids. Trimming pared 2 bases from V and 1 base from J, leaving 11 bases between. Per germline, CDR1 ENHRY and CDR2 SYGVKD. DNA for the CDR3: TGTGCCATCAGTGAGCTCCACCCCCAGAACACCGGGGAGCTGTTTTTT. It translates to CAISELHPQNTGELFF.

The chain has TRBV25-1 and TRBJ1-2; D ambiguous. Germline V gene lookup returns CDR1 MGHDK and CDR2 SYGVNS. This CDR3 region has 16 residues. V dropped 5 bases and J dropped 4 bases, with 20 bases sitting between them. This chain's CDR3 is CASSLSRPDPRYGYTF. CDR3 bases: TGTGCCAGCAGTTTAAGCAGACCCGACCCACGCTATGGCTACACCTTC.

CDR3 sequence: CASKSSGAEAFF. The CDR3, as DNA: TGTGCCAGCAAATCCTCAGGGGCTGAAGCTTTCTTT. This sequence joins TRBV7-2 and TRBJ1-1, with D perhaps TRBD1 (6 bases). The CDR3 totals 12 residues. The ends were cut back, 7 bases at V and 6 bases at J, with 12 bases in the middle. CDR1 and CDR2 from the germline V gene are SGHTA and FQGNSA.

The chain uses TRBV29-1 and TRBJ2-5, with a weak D call TRBD2 (6 bases). The germline V gene has CDR1 SQVTM and CDR2 ANQGSEA. V gave up 4 bases and J gave up 5 bases, with 11 bases separating them. This CDR3 has 12 residues. The CDR3 loop reads CSVAPSGETQYF. In DNA form, the CDR3 reads TGCAGCGTTGCCCCCAGCGGGGAGACCCAGTACTTC.

This clonotype has a handful of counts. The chain is built from TRBV30 and TRBJ1-1; D is unresolved. CDR1 is GTSNPN and CDR2 is SVGIG in the germline V gene (reference sequence). This CDR3 has 14 residues. The germline V and J ends were trimmed by 1 base and 0 bases, with 9 bases remaining between them. CDR3 DNA: TGTGCCTGGAGTGCGACGGGGATGAACACTGAAGCTTTCTTT. This encodes CAWSATGMNTEAFF. Full variable domain (missing parts from reference TRBV30 and TRBJ1-1): SQTIHQWPATLVQPVGSPLSLECTVEGTSNPNLYWYRQAAGRGLQLLFYSVGIGQISSEVPQNLSASRPQDRQFILSSKKLLLSDSGFYLCAWSATGMNTEAFFGQGTRLTVV.